The 27 T cell receptor beta chains listed next were all sequenced from one sample in a study of identical twins (dated by TCRdb to about 2016). The library was obtained by 5' RACE. Sequencing took place on an Illumina HiSeq 2000. TCRdb redid the processing of the public reads, applying fastp at Q25 and MiXCR, and retained in-frame beta chains. Entries are consolidated by CDR3 protein sequence, retaining the most common genes and DNA. This sample has 700,000 or so distinct CDR3 sequences in its table, and less than 25% of those were observed once. The top ten clonotypes cover around 4.5% of the sample. This sample was shared with a second study, whose subject was T cells expressing NK-cell markers.

Material: PBMCs. The receptors originated from a woman between 18 and 29 years old in good health.

This clonotype came up a few times. The gene calls are TRBV20-1 and TRBJ2-1; 8 bases line up with TRBD1. The CDR3 is 16 residues long. Germline CDR1 reads DFQATT; CDR2 reads SNEGSKA (reference sequence). Unmatched junction bases numbered 8, after V lost 1 base and J lost 3 bases. The CDR3 protein is CSARGTGTGDYNEQFF. CDR3 DNA sequence: TGCAGTGCTAGAGGCACCGGGACAGGAGACTACAATGAGCAGTTCTTC.

The table lists this clonotype with a few counts. V is TRBV12-3 or TRBV12-4 and J is TRBJ1-6, with a tentative D call TRBD1 (6 bases). CDR3 length: 14 amino acids. The germline V and J ends were trimmed by 3 bases and 10 bases, with 13 bases remaining between them. CDR3 coding DNA: TGTGCCAGCAGTTTTAGGGTTGGGGGCTCACCCCTCCACTTT. Protein product: CASSFRVGGSPLHF.

This clonotype was seen a handful of times. The V gene is TRBV19, the J gene TRBJ2-1; TRBD2 might be the D (6 bases). From germline, CDR1 is LNHDA and CDR2 SQIVND (reference sequence). This CDR3 spans 17 amino acids. V gave up 4 bases and J gave up 8 bases, with 24 bases separating them. CDR3 in amino acids: CASSTESGTPIRDEQFF. CDR3 nucleotide sequence: TGTGCCAGTAGTACCGAATCCGGGACTCCGATTAGGGATGAGCAGTTCTTC.

The rearrangement links TRBV29-1 to TRBJ1-2, with D uncertain. Germline CDR1 and CDR2: SQVTM and ANQGSEA. Deletions cut 6 bases from V and 7 bases from J, with 12 bases between. The CDR3 consists of 11 residues. CDR3 sequence reads: CSVVSGSGYTF. Here the CDR3 DNA reads TGCAGCGTCGTATCGGGAAGTGGCTACACCTTC.

This clonotype was seen a few times. The CDR3 coding sequence is TGCGCCAGCAGCCAGGGACCTCCTTCTCTTTCCTACAATGAGCAGTTCTTC. Translation gives CASSQGPPSLSYNEQFF. This chain links TRBV4-3 with TRBJ2-1; the D call may be TRBD1 or TRBD2 (5 bases each). The CDR3 extends over 17 amino acids. Germline V gives CDR1 LGHNA, CDR2 YSLEER. Deletions cut 3 bases from V and 1 base from J, with 16 bases between.

Only one count was recorded for this clonotype. V is TRBV7-9 and J is TRBJ2-7, with a tentative D call TRBD2 (6 bases). CDR1 and CDR2 (germline): SEHNR, FQNEAQ (reference sequence). V was clipped by 4 bases and J by 2 bases, with 18 bases between them. The CDR3 contains 16 residues. DNA for the CDR3: TGTGCCAGCAGCTGGGTTTCGGGGGAAAAAACCTACGAGCAGTACTTC. Protein sequence: CASSWVSGEKTYEQYF. Variable domain in full (rest from reference TRBV7-9 and TRBJ2-7): DTGVSQNPRHKITKRGQNVTFRCDPISEHNRLYWYRQTLGQGPEFLTYFQNEAQLEKSRLLSDRFSAERPKGSFSTLEIQRTEQGDSAMYLCASSWVSGEKTYEQYFGPGTRLTVT.

The sample holds a few counts of this clonotype. The chain has TRBV6-1 and TRBJ2-1; a weak D match, TRBD2 (7 bases). V gave up 6 bases and J gave up 6 bases, with 18 bases separating them. Germline V gene lookup returns CDR1 MNHNS and CDR2 SASEGT. The CDR3 consists of 15 residues. As DNA, the CDR3 is TGTGCCAGCAGCTGGGGGCGGGAGAGATTCAATGAGCAGTTCTTC. It yields the protein CASSWGRERFNEQFF.

This rearrangement joins TRBV7-6 to TRBJ2-1; possible D gene TRBD2, 5 bases. CDR3 length equals 13 residues. V lost 1 base, J lost 9 bases, and 10 bases lay in between. CDR1 and CDR2 from the germline V gene are SGHVS and FNYEAQ. CDR3 coding DNA: TGTGCCAGCAGCTTAGGGCCGGGGATTGAGCAGTTCTTC. It yields the protein CASSLGPGIEQFF.

This clonotype has only a few counts. The chain employs TRBV10-2 and TRBJ2-1; TRBD2 might be the D (5 bases). V gave up 1 base and J gave up 7 bases, with 8 bases separating them. CDR1 WSHSY and CDR2 SAAADI come from the germline V gene. The CDR3 is made up of 13 amino acids. The CDR3 region is CASSEYRGNEQFF. The CDR3 DNA reads as TGCGCCAGCAGTGAGTATAGAGGGAATGAGCAGTTCTTC.

The sample holds a few counts of this clonotype. The rearrangement uses TRBV5-1 and TRBJ2-7; 7 nucleotides agree with TRBD1. This CDR3 comprises 15 residues. Germline-derived CDR1 and CDR2 are SGHRS and YFSETQ. Trimming removed 5 bases from V and 5 bases from J; junction bases left unmatched: 13. CDR3 protein: CASRKEGRGFDEQYF. CDR3 bases: TGCGCCAGCAGAAAAGAAGGCAGGGGGTTTGACGAGCAGTACTTC.

The CDR3 here is CASSPGTGYNSPLHF. As DNA, the CDR3 is TGTGCCAGCAGCCCGGGGACAGGGTATAATTCACCCCTCCACTTT. The chain has TRBV7-9 and TRBJ1-6; 9 bases align to TRBD1. CDR3 length: 15 residues. V was pared by 5 bases and J by 4 bases, with 3 bases of the junction left unmatched. The germline CDR1 and CDR2 sequences are SEHNR and FQNEAQ (reference sequence).

This clonotype was found a few times. V and J are TRBV12-3 or TRBV12-4 and TRBJ1-5, with D unclear. The V end was cut by 3 bases, the J end by 9 bases, with 12 bases between. There are 13 residues in the CDR3. The CDR3 nucleotides are TGTGCCAGCAGTTTGGACTCCCAAGGGCCCCAGCATTTT. It is translated as CASSLDSQGPQHF.

The chain joins TRBV6-5 to TRBJ1-1; no definite D call. Germline V gene lookup returns CDR1 MNHEY and CDR2 SVGAGI. This CDR3 has 15 amino acids. V gave up 0 bases and J gave up 0 bases, with 8 bases separating them. The CDR3 DNA sequence: TGTGCCAGCAGTTACTCGACGGGATTGAACACTGAAGCTTTCTTT. Protein sequence: CASSYSTGLNTEAFF.

V and J are TRBV20-1 and TRBJ2-4; 11 nucleotides agree with TRBD2. Per germline, CDR1 DFQATT and CDR2 SNEGSKA (reference sequence). This CDR3 has 15 amino acids. V lost 5 bases and J lost 2; bases outside the gene matches: 5. This CDR3 reads CSARTSGFSKNIQYF. In nucleotides, the CDR3 is TGCAGTGCTCGGACTAGCGGGTTTTCCAAAAACATTCAGTACTTC.

Only a few counts were recorded for this clonotype. The rearrangement links TRBV6-1 to TRBJ1-4; no firm D call. This CDR3 spans 12 amino acids. Germline loops: CDR1 MNHNS, CDR2 SASEGT. V was shortened by 6 bases and J by 8 bases, with 10 bases between the two germline ends. The CDR3 DNA follows: TGTGCCAGCAGCCTCGGACGAGAAAAACTGTTTTTT. Encoded protein: CASSLGREKLFF.

The V call is TRBV6-2 or TRBV6-3, the J call TRBJ2-2; a possible D gene is TRBD2 (6 bases). Looked up from germline, CDR1 is MNHEY and CDR2 is SVGEGT. Trimming pared 6 bases from V and 3 bases from J, leaving 11 bases between. There are 14 residues in the CDR3. The chain's CDR3 is CASRGEAYTGELFF. In DNA form, the CDR3 reads TGTGCCAGCAGAGGGGAGGCTTACACCGGGGAGCTGTTTTTT.

In this sample, this clonotype turned up a few times. The chain joins TRBV20-1 to TRBJ2-1, with D possibly being TRBD2 (6 bases). V lost 6 bases and J lost 10, with 16 bases in between. The CDR3 runs 12 residues. The germline CDR1 and CDR2 sequences are DFQATT and SNEGSKA (reference sequence). In DNA, the CDR3 is TGCAGTGCCGGGAGTGACATTTGGGAGCAGTTCTTC. Translated, it gives CSAGSDIWEQFF.

This sequence joins TRBV5-1 and TRBJ2-1; unclear D gene. The CDR3 covers 13 residues. The germline V and J ends were trimmed by 0 bases and 10 bases, with 11 bases remaining between them. Looked up from germline, CDR1 is SGHRS and CDR2 is YFSETQ. The CDR3 nucleotides read TGCGCCAGCAGCTTGGTGCCCGGAACGGAGCAGTTCTTC. Protein product: CASSLVPGTEQFF.

This clonotype has a handful of counts. This chain uses TRBV29-1 with TRBJ2-7; D gene uncertain. The germline V gene encodes CDR1 SQVTM and CDR2 ANQGSEA. The CDR3 length is 13 residues. Trimming took 4 bases from V and 3 from J, leaving 13 bases between them. CDR3 in amino acids: CSVVIRDHYEQYF. CDR3 bases: TGCAGCGTTGTGATCCGAGACCACTACGAGCAGTACTTC.

This clonotype has a handful of counts. V is TRBV6-1 and J is TRBJ2-2, with 7 bases identical to TRBD2. This CDR3 is 13 amino acids long. V trimming: 4 bases; J trimming: 6 bases; junction bases outside the gene matches: 2. Germline V gene lookup returns CDR1 MNHNS and CDR2 SASEGT. CDR3 region: CASSARGAGELFF. The DNA for the CDR3 is TGTGCCAGCAGTGCCCGGGGGGCCGGGGAGCTGTTTTTT.

This clonotype was seen only a few times. The chain couples TRBV5-1 to TRBJ2-2, with no clear D. The CDR3 runs 13 residues. CDR1 and CDR2 (germline): SGHRS, YFSETQ. With 2 bases removed from V and 7 bases from J, the gap between germline ends came to 9 bases. In DNA form, the CDR3 reads TGCGCCAGCAGCTTCCCATGGAACGGGGAGCTGTTTTTT. Protein product: CASSFPWNGELFF.

This clonotype was seen only a few times. The chain is built from TRBV12-3 or TRBV12-4 and TRBJ1-5, with D unclear. The CDR3 runs 15 residues. V dropped 5 bases and J dropped 2 bases, with 13 bases sitting between them. The CDR3 protein is CASSLRSDGNQPQHF. The DNA of the CDR3 is TGTGCCAGCAGTCTCAGGTCGGACGGCAATCAGCCCCAGCATTTT.

In its sample, this clonotype was seen a few times. This chain links TRBV6-5 with TRBJ2-1; possible D gene TRBD2, 5 bases. Germline V gene lookup returns CDR1 MNHEY and CDR2 SVGAGI. This CDR3 has 12 amino acids. With 4 bases removed from V and 8 bases from J, the gap between germline ends came to 9 bases. CDR3 sequence: CASSSLAYEQFF. In DNA, the CDR3 is TGTGCCAGCAGTTCGCTAGCCTATGAGCAGTTCTTC.

The chain has TRBV5-1 and TRBJ2-3, with D tentatively TRBD1 (7 bases). CDR3 length: 16 amino acids. Germline values: CDR1 SGHRS, CDR2 YFSETQ. The V end was cut by 3 bases, the J end by 4 bases, with 18 bases between. CDR3 nucleotides: TGCGCCAGCAGCTGGCGACAGGGAGGTGGCCCAGATACGCAGTATTTT. Translation: CASSWRQGGGPDTQYF.

This chain uses TRBV10-3 with TRBJ2-3; tentative D call: TRBD2 (6 bases). V shed 8 bases and J shed 0 bases, with 9 bases lying between them. The CDR3 contains 13 residues. Looked up from germline, CDR1 is ENHRY and CDR2 is SYGVKD. CDR3 DNA sequence: TGTGCCATCGCGGGACTGAGCACAGATACGCAGTATTTT. Protein: CAIAGLSTDTQYF.

This clonotype occurred many times. The V and J genes are TRBV7-2 and TRBJ1-5; TRBD1 might be the D (5 bases). The germline V and J ends were trimmed by 5 bases and 7 bases, with 12 bases remaining between them. Germline CDR1 reads SGHTA; CDR2 reads FQGNSA. The length of the CDR3 is 13 residues. DNA for the CDR3: TGTGCCAGCAGCACGAGGGGAGAACAGCCCCAGCATTTT. Protein product: CASSTRGEQPQHF.

The chain has TRBV27 and TRBJ2-5; TRBD2 is a possible D gene (5 bases). Germline-derived CDR1 and CDR2 are MNHEY and SMNVEV (reference sequence). V dropped 8 bases and J dropped 4 bases, with 17 bases sitting between them. The CDR3 totals 14 residues. The CDR3 loop is CASSWRSNGETQYF. In DNA form, the CDR3 reads TGTGCCAGCTCATGGAGGAGTAACGGAGAGACCCAGTACTTC.